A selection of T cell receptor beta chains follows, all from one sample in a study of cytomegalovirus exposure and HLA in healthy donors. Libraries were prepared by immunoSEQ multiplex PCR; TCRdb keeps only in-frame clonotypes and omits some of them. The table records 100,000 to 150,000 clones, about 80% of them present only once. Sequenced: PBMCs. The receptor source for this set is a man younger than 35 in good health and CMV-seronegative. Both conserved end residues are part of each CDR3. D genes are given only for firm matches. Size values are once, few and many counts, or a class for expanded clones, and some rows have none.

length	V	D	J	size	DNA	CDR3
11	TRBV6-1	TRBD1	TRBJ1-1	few	TGTGCCAGCAGCCGACAGGGCAAAGCTTTCTTT	CASSRQGKAFF
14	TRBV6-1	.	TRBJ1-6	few	TGTGCCAGCAAGTCCCGCCAGGGGAATTCACCCCTCCACTTT	CASKSRQGNSPLHF
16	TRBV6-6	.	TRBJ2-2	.	TGTGCCAGCAGCCCCCGGGGTAGCGGACGAGTCGGGGAGCTGTTTTTT	CASSPRGSGRVGELFF
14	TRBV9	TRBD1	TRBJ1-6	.	TGTGCCAGCAGCACAGGGGAAATTAATTCACCCCTCCACTTT	CASSTGEINSPLHF
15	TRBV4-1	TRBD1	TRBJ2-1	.	TGCGCCAGCAGCCAACGGGGACAGGGAGACAATGAGCAGTTCTTC	CASSQRGQGDNEQFF
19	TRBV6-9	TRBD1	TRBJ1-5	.	TGTGCCAGCAGTCTAGAGCCGGGACAGGGGGGTCATAGCAATCAGCCCCAGCATTTT	CASSLEPGQGGHSNQPQHF
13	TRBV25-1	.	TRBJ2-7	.	TGTGCCAGCAGTGAAGACAGCTCCTACGAGCAGTACTTC	CASSEDSSYEQYF
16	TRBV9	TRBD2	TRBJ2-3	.	TGTGCCAGCAGCGTAGAGGCGGGGGGGCGTGGAGATACGCAGTATTTT	CASSVEAGGRGDTQYF
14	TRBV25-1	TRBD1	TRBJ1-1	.	TGTGCCAGCAGTGATTCAGCGGACAGGCAAGAAGCTTTCTTT	CASSDSADRQEAFF
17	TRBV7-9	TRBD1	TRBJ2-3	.	TGTGCCAGCAGCTTAGGGGGACAGGGGCCGTTCATGGATACGCAGTATTTT	CASSLGGQGPFMDTQYF
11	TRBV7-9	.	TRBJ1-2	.	TGTGCCAGCAGCAACGACTGGGGCTACACCTTC	CASSNDWGYTF
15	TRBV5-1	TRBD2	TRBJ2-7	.	TGCGCCAGCAGTCTTGTAGCGGGGGGGTACTACGAGCAGTACTTC	CASSLVAGGYYEQYF
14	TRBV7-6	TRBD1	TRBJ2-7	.	TGTGCCAGCAGCTCGGGACAGCCGTCCTACGAGCAGTACTTC	CASSSGQPSYEQYF
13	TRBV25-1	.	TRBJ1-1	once	TGTGCCAGCAGTGGGACAGCTTACACTGAAGCTTTCTTT	CASSGTAYTEAFF
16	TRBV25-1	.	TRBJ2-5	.	TGTGCCAGCAGTCCTGAAGACAGCCAGTACCAAGAGACCCAGTACTTC	CASSPEDSQYQETQYF
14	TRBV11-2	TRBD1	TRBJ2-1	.	TGTGCCAGCAGCTTATTAGGGGGCAACAATGAGCAGTTCTTC	CASSLLGGNNEQFF
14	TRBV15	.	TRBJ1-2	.	TGTGCCACCAGCAGCGGGGACTCAGGCTATGGCTACACCTTC	CATSSGDSGYGYTF
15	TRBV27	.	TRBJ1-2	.	TGTGCCAGCAGTTTATCGATAGGGGCGGCCTATGGCTACACCTTC	CASSLSIGAAYGYTF
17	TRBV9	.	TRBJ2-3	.	TGTGCCAGCAGCGTAGCTACGACTTGGGGGGAATCAGATACGCAGTATTTT	CASSVATTWGESDTQYF
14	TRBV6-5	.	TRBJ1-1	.	TGTGCCAGCAGTTACTCGATTCTCGAGTTTGAAGCTTTCTTT	CASSYSILEFEAFF
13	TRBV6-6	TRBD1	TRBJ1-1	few	TGTGCCAGCACCCGACAGGGAAACACTGAAGCTTTCTTT	CASTRQGNTEAFF
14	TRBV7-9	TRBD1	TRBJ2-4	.	TGTGCCAGCAGCCCCTGGCAGGGGGCTAACATTCAGTACTTC	CASSPWQGANIQYF